The rows below give T cell receptor beta chains drawn from one sample of a study of Ad26.COV2.S vaccination and SARS-CoV-2 variants. Sequencing used immunoSEQ multiplex PCR; TCRdb keeps in-frame clones, though not all of them. The table lists about 350,000 clones, about 90% of them singletons. Sequencing used peripheral blood, obtained after recovery from COVID-19. The receptors originated from a human donor who had recovered from COVID-19. Both conserved end residues are part of each CDR3. D genes are given only for firm matches. Where a row states a size, it is once, few, many or the class of an expanded clone; other rows omit it.

TRBV2	once	TRBJ1-2	-	CASSEQGQLYYGYTF	TGTGCCAGCAGTGAGCAGGGGCAACTCTATTATGGCTACACCTTC
TRBV6-6	-	TRBJ1-2	-	CASSYLAGLYGYTF	TGTGCCAGCAGTTACTTGGCGGGCCTCTATGGCTACACCTTC
TRBV7-9	-	TRBJ2-7	-	CASSLAASAGYEQYF	TGTGCCAGCAGCTTAGCAGCTTCTGCCGGCTACGAGCAGTACTTC
TRBV9	-	TRBJ2-5	TRBD2	CASSPAGGRQETQYF	TGTGCCAGCAGCCCGGCGGGGGGCCGCCAAGAGACCCAGTACTTC
TRBV6-5	-	TRBJ1-2	-	CASSSVLAGEVDYTF	TGTGCCAGCAGTTCAGTTTTGGCAGGGGAGGTAGACTACACCTTC
TRBV9	-	TRBJ2-3	-	CASSAGSTDTQYF	TGTGCCAGCAGCGCTGGGAGCACAGATACGCAGTATTTT
TRBV6-6	-	TRBJ1-2	-	CASRGTGDYGYTF	TGTGCCAGCAGGGGGACGGGGGACTATGGCTACACCTTC
TRBV4-1	-	TRBJ1-2	TRBD1	CASSQGQGYGYTF	TGCGCCAGCAGCCAGGGACAGGGATATGGCTACACCTTC
TRBV12-3/TRBV12-4	-	TRBJ2-7	-	CASRIEGGYEQYF	TGTGCCAGCAGGATCGAGGGGGGATACGAGCAGTACTTC
TRBV18	once	TRBJ2-7	-	CASSAPGSTHYEQYF	TGTGCCAGCTCTGCCCCCGGGAGTACCCACTACGAGCAGTACTTC
TRBV14	-	TRBJ2-7	-	CASSPLTQGTYEQYF	TGTGCCAGCAGCCCACTCACTCAGGGCACCTACGAGCAGTACTTC
TRBV4-2	-	TRBJ2-2	TRBD1	CASSPARGTANTGELFF	TGTGCCAGCAGCCCTGCGAGGGGGACAGCGAACACCGGGGAGCTGTTTTTT
TRBV7-9	-	TRBJ2-3	TRBD1	CASSLNRDRDTDTQYF	TGTGCCAGCAGCTTAAACCGGGACAGGGACACAGATACGCAGTATTTT
TRBV12-3/TRBV12-4	-	TRBJ2-7	-	CASSRHYEQYF	TGTGCCAGCAGCCGTCACTACGAGCAGTACTTC
TRBV7-2	-	TRBJ2-3	-	CASSLVRSGWTDTQYF	TGTGCCAGCAGCTTAGTGCGCTCAGGGTGGACAGATACGCAGTATTTT
TRBV24-1	-	TRBJ2-1	TRBD1	CATKGGAGHEQFF	TGTGCCACCAAAGGGGGCGCCGGGCATGAGCAGTTCTTC
TRBV7-9	-	TRBJ1-6	TRBD1	CASRSDRGIDSYNSPLHF	TGTGCCAGCAGGTCGGACAGGGGAATAGACTCCTATAATTCACCCCTCCACTTT
TRBV9	-	TRBJ1-1	-	CASSVYTNTEAFF	TGTGCCAGCAGCGTTTATACGAACACTGAAGCTTTCTTT
TRBV12-3/TRBV12-4	-	TRBJ1-2	-	CASSQFYGYTF	TGTGCCAGCAGTCAATTCTATGGCTACACCTTC
TRBV29-1	-	TRBJ2-1	-	CSVDDSCSYNEQFF	TGCAGCGTTGATGACAGTTGTTCCTACAATGAGCAGTTCTTC
TRBV12-3/TRBV12-4	-	TRBJ1-3	-	CASSLGVGRTIYF	TGTGCCAGCAGTTTGGGGGTGGGTCGGACCATATATTTT
TRBV15	-	TRBJ2-3	TRBD1	CATSGGQALLPDTQYF	TGTGCCACCAGCGGCGGACAGGCGCTCCTACCAGATACGCAGTATTTT
TRBV7-8	-	TRBJ1-3	-	CASSGAGGNTIYF	TGTGCCAGCAGCGGAGCCGGTGGAAACACCATATATTTT
TRBV7-9	-	TRBJ1-2	-	CASSLQGKGYTF	TGTGCCAGCAGCCTGCAGGGGAAAGGCTACACCTTC
TRBV10-3	-	TRBJ2-1	TRBD1	CAITQGASSYNEQFF	TGTGCCATCACCCAGGGGGCGAGCTCCTACAATGAGCAGTTCTTC
TRBV7-6	-	TRBJ1-4	-	CASQGSNEKLFF	TGTGCCAGCCAGGGCTCTAATGAAAAACTGTTTTTT
TRBV11-2	-	TRBJ2-5	-	CASSPHPRETAEETQYF	TGTGCCAGCAGCCCGCACCCGAGAGAAACAGCCGAAGAGACCCAGTACTTC
TRBV27	-	TRBJ1-2	TRBD1	CATWDRGYGYTF	TGTGCCACCTGGGACAGGGGATATGGCTACACCTTC
TRBV27	-	TRBJ1-1	TRBD1	CASSLFRGSTEAFF	TGTGCCAGCAGTTTATTCAGGGGGAGCACTGAAGCTTTCTTT
TRBV9	-	TRBJ1-2	TRBD1	CASSLQDRDLYGYTF	TGTGCCAGCAGCCTCCAGGACAGGGACCTCTATGGCTACACCTTC
TRBV6-5	once	TRBJ2-7	-	CASRRKGQDNYEQYF	TGTGCCAGCAGGCGGAAGGGGCAGGATAACTACGAGCAGTACTTC
TRBV7-8	-	TRBJ1-3	TRBD1	CASSSQGEENTIYF	TGTGCCAGCAGCTCTCAGGGGGAGGAAAACACCATATATTTT
TRBV19	-	TRBJ2-2	TRBD2	CASRESGGANTGELFF	TGTGCCAGTAGGGAAAGCGGGGGGGCGAACACCGGGGAGCTGTTTTTT
TRBV5-1	-	TRBJ2-1	TRBD2	CASRRALAGVPNEQFF	TGCGCCAGCAGACGCGCACTAGCGGGGGTCCCCAATGAGCAGTTCTTC
TRBV2	once	TRBJ1-5	TRBD1	CASSQDRVRNQPQHF	TGTGCCAGCAGTCAAGACAGGGTTAGGAATCAGCCCCAGCATTTT
TRBV6-6	-	TRBJ1-2	TRBD1	CASSYGTGANYGYTF	TGTGCCAGCAGTTACGGGACAGGGGCGAACTATGGCTACACCTTC
TRBV27	-	TRBJ1-1	TRBD1	CASRGTGTEAFF	TGTGCCAGCAGGGGGACAGGTACTGAAGCTTTCTTT
TRBV7-9	-	TRBJ1-1	-	CASSLNTEAFF	TGTGCCAGCAGCTTGAACACTGAAGCTTTCTTT
TRBV19	few	TRBJ1-2	TRBD1	CASSIQGQGGGYGYTF	TGTGCCAGTAGTATTCAGGGACAGGGTGGGGGCTATGGCTACACCTTC
TRBV10-3	-	TRBJ1-5	-	CAIKGAGNQPQHF	TGTGCCATCAAGGGCGCCGGCAATCAGCCCCAGCATTTT
TRBV19	few	TRBJ1-1	-	CASSNWGSNTEAFF	TGTGCCAGTAGCAATTGGGGGTCGAACACTGAAGCTTTCTTT
TRBV5-6	-	TRBJ2-1	TRBD2	CASSTGLAGPVGEQFF	TGTGCCAGCAGCACAGGACTAGCGGGTCCCGTGGGTGAGCAGTTCTTC
TRBV2	-	TRBJ1-5	-	CASKDYSNQPQHF	TGTGCCAGCAAGGACTATAGCAATCAGCCCCAGCATTTT
TRBV7-2	-	TRBJ2-2	-	CASSLGANTGELFF	TGTGCCAGCAGCTTGGGGGCGAACACCGGGGAGCTGTTTTTT
TRBV6-4	-	TRBJ2-5	TRBD2	CASSDLAGSPQETQYF	TGTGCCAGCAGTGACTTAGCGGGGAGCCCTCAAGAGACCCAGTACTTC
TRBV13	few	TRBJ1-5	-	CASSKGHQPQHF	TGTGCCAGCAGCAAAGGGCACCAGCCCCAGCATTTT
TRBV7-8	-	TRBJ2-5	-	CASSALDVGAGETQYF	TGTGCCAGCAGCGCCCTTGACGTGGGGGCTGGGGAGACCCAGTACTTC
TRBV12-5	-	TRBJ1-6	-	CASGLVGGGPLHF	TGTGCTAGTGGTTTGGTAGGCGGGGGACCCCTCCACTTT
TRBV7-2	-	TRBJ2-7	TRBD2	CASSLERGLAYEQYF	TGTGCCAGCAGCCTCGAGCGGGGGCTAGCCTACGAGCAGTACTTC